The 6 T cell receptor beta chains below were found in one sample sequenced in a study of T cell responses to AZD1222 COVID-19 vaccine. Libraries were prepared by immunoSEQ multiplex PCR; TCRdb keeps only in-frame clonotypes and omits some of them. In the table there are 80,000 to 90,000 clones, about 90% of which are singletons. Sequencing was performed on peripheral blood, taken on day 0 of MenACWY control vaccination. The receptors stem from an adult in good health.

The rearrangement uses TRBV6-2 or TRBV6-3 and TRBJ1-1; a possible D gene is TRBD1 (5 bases). The CDR3 is made up of 15 amino acids. The V gene's germline CDR1 is MNHEY and CDR2 SVGEGT. V lost 2 bases to trimming and J lost 4 bases, with 14 bases between them. The CDR3, as DNA: TGTGCCAGCAGTTACGGTAATTTGGGGGTCACTGAAGCTTTCTTT. Translating it yields CASSYGNLGVTEAFF.

The chain is built from TRBV28 and TRBJ1-2; D gene ambiguous. The V and J ends lost 6 bases and 2 bases respectively, with 10 bases between them. The CDR3 runs 13 residues. In germline, CDR1 is MDHEN, CDR2 SYDVKM. In nucleotides, the CDR3 is TGTGCCAGCAGCTCAGGAACCAACTATGGCTACACCTTC. Translated: CASSSGTNYGYTF.

The rearrangement links TRBV5-8 to TRBJ1-4; D gene ambiguous. V lost 9 bases, J lost 8 bases, and 20 bases lay in between. This CDR3 has 14 residues. Germline V gives CDR1 SGHTS, CDR2 YDEGEE. This CDR3 reads CATLVGSLKEKLFF. The DNA of the CDR3 is TGTGCCACCCTAGTCGGGAGTCTAAAAGAAAAACTGTTTTTT.

This sequence joins TRBV10-3 and TRBJ1-1; TRBD1 matches at 7 bases. In germline, CDR1 is ENHRY, CDR2 SYGVKD. This CDR3 contains 12 residues. J lost 4 bases, V lost 10 bases, and 6 bases had no gene match. CDR3 DNA: TGTGCCAGTAGACAGGGCCCCACTGAAGCTTTCTTT. The encoded protein is CASRQGPTEAFF.

In its sample, this clone was seen once. V usage is TRBV28 and J usage is TRBJ1-5; D not resolved. The CDR3 runs to 14 residues. Germline V gene lookup returns CDR1 MDHEN and CDR2 SYDVKM. V lost 4 bases and J 0 bases, leaving 7 bases between the germline ends. Written as DNA, the CDR3 is TGTGCCAGCAGTTCGGACGGTAGCAATCAGCCCCAGCATTTT. Translation gives CASSSDGSNQPQHF.

The chain is built from TRBV28 and TRBJ1-1; TRBD1 aligns across 7 bases. Per the germline V gene, CDR1 is MDHEN and CDR2 is SYDVKM. This CDR3 has 13 amino acids. DNA for the CDR3: TGTGCTCTCCAGGGGGGGGCGGGGACTGAAGCTTTCTTT. Protein product: CALQGGAGTEAFF.